Following are 25 T cell receptor beta chains from one sample sequenced in a study of T cell responses to AZD1222 COVID-19 vaccine. Profiled with immunoSEQ multiplex PCR; TCRdb holds only in-frame clones, not every one. The table lists fewer than 200,000 clones, 88% of them singletons, with approximately 10% in the top ten. This material consisted of peripheral blood, taken 28 days after the second AZD1222 dose. The source is an adult who received the AZD1222 COVID-19 vaccine.

This chain links TRBV29-1 with TRBJ1-5; TRBD1 might be the D (6 bases). CDR3 size: 13 residues. Between the trimmed V and J ends, which lost 4 bases and 3 bases, there was a span of 10 bases. Germline values: CDR1 SQVTM, CDR2 ANQGSEA. This chain's CDR3 is CSVADRTNQPQHF. The CDR3 DNA follows: TGCAGCGTTGCCGACAGGACCAATCAGCCCCAGCATTTT.

The V gene is TRBV4-2, the J gene TRBJ1-1; D gene uncertain. V was pared by 1 base and J by 7 bases, with 13 bases between. The germline CDR1 and CDR2 sequences are LGHNA and YNFKEQ. The CDR3 is made up of 14 amino acids. The CDR3 loop is CASSQADPRGEAFF. The CDR3 nucleotides are TGTGCCAGCAGCCAAGCGGACCCGCGCGGTGAAGCTTTCTTT.

For this clone: Other DNA sequences within the sample encode an identical CDR3. This chain joins TRBV9 and TRBJ2-6; TRBD2 might be the D (7 bases). The CDR3 runs 18 residues. Germline V lookup: CDR1 SGDLS, CDR2 YYNGEE. The germline V and J ends were trimmed by 0 bases and 0 bases, with 13 bases remaining between them. For the CDR3, the DNA is TGTGCCAGCAGCGTAGAGGGGGGGCCCATCTCTGGGGCCAACGTCCTGACTTTC. Encoded protein: CASSVEGGPISGANVLTF.

This clone has more than one count but fewer than ten. The genes are TRBV28 and TRBJ1-5; no clear D gene. The CDR3 length is 14 residues. Germline CDR1 and CDR2: MDHEN and SYDVKM. Between the trimmed V and J ends, which lost 5 bases and 3 bases, there was a span of 11 bases. CDR3 nucleotides: TGTGCCAGCAGTCTAACCCCGGACAATCAGCCCCAGCATTTT. Residues: CASSLTPDNQPQHF.

The chain combines TRBV19 with TRBJ1-5, with 8 nucleotides matching TRBD1. The CDR3 spans 16 residues. The J segment lost 1 base and the V segment lost 7 bases, leaving 9 bases of the junction unmatched. Germline V gene data show CDR1 as LNHDA and CDR2 as SQIVND (reference sequence). CDR3 DNA: TGTGCCAGTACCGATAGGACAGGGCAAAGCAATCAGCCCCAGCATTTT. Translated: CASTDRTGQSNQPQHF.

This chain uses TRBV30 with TRBJ1-1; no definite D call. This CDR3 spans 12 amino acids. The germline V gene has CDR1 GTSNPN and CDR2 SVGIG (reference sequence). V gave up 0 bases and J gave up 7 bases, with 9 bases separating them. CDR3 region: CAWSVRGDEAFF. CDR3 bases: TGTGCCTGGAGTGTACGTGGCGATGAAGCTTTCTTT.

The chain uses TRBV11-1 and TRBJ1-6, with a weak D call TRBD1 (6 bases). This CDR3 has 15 residues. Germline V gene sequence: CDR1 SGHAT, CDR2 FQDESV (reference sequence). Trimming took 5 bases from V and 5 from J, leaving 13 bases between them. CDR3 nucleotide sequence: TGTGCCAGCAGCATAACGGACAGCAATAATTCACCCCTCCACTTT. It translates to CASSITDSNNSPLHF.

This chain connects TRBV6-1 to TRBJ1-4, with a tentative D call TRBD1 (6 bases). Germline CDR1 is MNHNS and CDR2 is SASEGT. V was pared by 2 bases and J by 0 bases, with 7 bases between. The CDR3 has 15 amino acids. CDR3 coding DNA: TGTGCCAGCAGTGAATACAGGGCAACTAATGAAAAACTGTTTTTT. Translation gives CASSEYRATNEKLFF.

The genes are TRBV5-4 and TRBJ2-2; D is unresolved. V was pared by 1 base and J by 6 bases, with 10 bases between. The germline CDR1 and CDR2 sequences are SGHNT and YYREEE (reference sequence). The CDR3 spans 14 residues. For the CDR3, the DNA is TGTGCCAGCAGCTTGAACGCGGAAGCCGGGGAGCTGTTTTTT. This gives the protein CASSLNAEAGELFF. Full variable domain (missing parts from reference TRBV5-4 and TRBJ2-2): ETGVTQSPTHLIKTRGQQVTLRCSSQSGHNTVSWYQQALGQGPQFIFQYYREEENGRGNFPPRFSGLQFPNYSSELNVNALELDDSALYLCASSLNAEAGELFFGEGSRLTVL.

This chain uses TRBV30 with TRBJ1-5; weak D call: TRBD1 (5 bases). Trimming stripped 4 bases from V and 5 bases from J, with 12 bases between. The CDR3 runs 13 residues. Per the germline V gene, CDR1 is GTSNPN and CDR2 is SVGIG (reference sequence). The CDR3 protein is CAWTAGNYQPQHF. The CDR3, as DNA: TGTGCCTGGACTGCAGGGAATTATCAGCCCCAGCATTTT. Based on the CDR3 plus reference TRBV30 and TRBJ1-5, the full variable domain is SQTIHQWPATLVQPVGSPLSLECTVEGTSNPNLYWYRQAAGRGLQLLFYSVGIGQISSEVPQNLSASRPQDRQFILSSKKLLLSDSGFYLCAWTAGNYQPQHFGDGTRLSIL.

The chain is built from TRBV13 and TRBJ1-1; the D is unclear. There are 14 residues in the CDR3. With 2 bases removed from V and 7 bases from J, the gap between germline ends came to 14 bases. Germline values: CDR1 PRHDT, CDR2 FYEKMQ (reference sequence). CDR3 in DNA: TGTGCCAGCAGCTTAAAGGGATTGATACTTGAAGCTTTCTTT. It encodes CASSLKGLILEAFF.

This clone was detected only a few times. This chain links TRBV19 with TRBJ1-5, with D possibly matching TRBD1 (6 bases). The CDR3 has 13 amino acids. CDR1 and CDR2 from the germline V gene are LNHDA and SQIVND (reference sequence). V was trimmed by 9 bases and J by 2 bases, leaving 11 bases between them. The CDR3 nucleotides read TGTGCCAGCAACAGGGACGGCAATCAGCCCCAGCATTTT. Protein product: CASNRDGNQPQHF.

This clone was observed once. The CDR3: CASSFGGGYGEAFF. In nucleotides, the CDR3 is TGTGCCAGCAGTTTCGGGGGTGGGTATGGTGAAGCTTTCTTT. This sequence joins TRBV28 and TRBJ1-1; maybe TRBD1 (5 bases). The CDR3 spans 14 residues. Germline V gene lookup returns CDR1 MDHEN and CDR2 SYDVKM. Trimming left V 3 bases short and J 7 bases short, with 15 bases between.

The genes are TRBV19 and TRBJ1-2, with 9 positions matching TRBD1. The trim removed 4 bases at V and 6 bases at J, leaving 15 bases unmatched. Germline CDR1 is LNHDA and CDR2 is SQIVND (reference sequence). The CDR3 runs to 17 residues. CDR3 DNA: TGTGCCAGTAGTACCCGATTTACAGGGGGCGGGAAGAATGGCTACACCTTC. Translated: CASSTRFTGGGKNGYTF.

The chain is built from TRBV9 and TRBJ1-1, with TRBD1 matching 10 bases. Trimming removed 1 base from V and 4 bases from J; junction bases left unmatched: 7. CDR1 is SGDLS, CDR2 YYNGEE, per germline. The CDR3 contains 16 residues. The DNA for the CDR3 is TGTGCCAGCAGCGTAAGGGCCGGGACAGGGGTCACTGAAGCTTTCTTT. Translation gives CASSVRAGTGVTEAFF.

This clone has a single count. The chain couples TRBV6-6 to TRBJ2-5; 8 bases fit TRBD1. In germline, CDR1 is MNHNY, CDR2 SVGAGI (reference sequence). The CDR3 totals 14 residues. J lost 5 bases, V lost 5 bases, and 7 bases had no gene match. In DNA form, the CDR3 reads TGTGCCAGCAGTGAGACCAGGGGGCGTGAGACCCAGTACTTC. It is translated as CASSETRGRETQYF.

This sequence joins TRBV4-3 and TRBJ1-2; 9 positions agree with TRBD1. The V and J ends lost 1 base and 4 bases, in that order; junction bases with no gene match: 4. Germline assignment: CDR1 LGHNA and CDR2 YSLEER. This CDR3 has 15 residues. The CDR3 DNA reads TGCGCCAGCAGCCAAGGAAGGGGACAGGGCTATGGCTACACCTTC. It encodes CASSQGRGQGYGYTF.

The CDR3 loop is CASSHPPLGGRTDTQYF. In nucleotides, the CDR3 is TGTGCCAGCAGCCACCCCCCTTTGGGGGGGCGCACAGATACGCAGTATTTT. The J gene is TRBJ2-3, the V gene TRBV3-1 (or the pseudogene TRBV3-2), with D tentatively TRBD2 (7 bases). This CDR3 region has 17 residues. Germline lookup yields CDR1 LGHDT and CDR2 YNNKEL (reference sequence). Trimming left V 3 bases short and J 1 base short, with 17 bases between.

The chain is built from TRBV5-1 and TRBJ1-4, with D unresolved. This CDR3 spans 14 amino acids. Germline V lookup: CDR1 SGHRS, CDR2 YFSETQ. V was trimmed by 1 base and J by 7 bases, leaving 11 bases between them. The CDR3 DNA sequence: TGCGCCAGCAGCTTGACCCCAGGCGGTGAAAAACTGTTTTTT. Amino acid sequence: CASSLTPGGEKLFF.

The chain uses TRBV7-8 and TRBJ2-1; the match to TRBD2 covers 11 bases. CDR1 is SGHVS and CDR2 is FQNEAQ in the germline V gene. The CDR3 consists of 16 residues. V shed 5 bases, J shed 2 bases, and the junction held 5 bases outside the gene matches. For the CDR3, the DNA is TGTGCCAGCAGCAGTACTAGCGGGGGTGCCTACAATGAGCAGTTCTTC. This gives the protein CASSSTSGGAYNEQFF.

The chain carries TRBV11-1 and TRBJ2-7; no definite D call. Germline CDR1 SGHAT, CDR2 FQDESV (reference sequence). Trimming stripped 4 bases from V and 2 bases from J, with 9 bases between. The CDR3 is made up of 13 amino acids. The chain's CDR3 is CASSSEMAYEQYF. In DNA, the CDR3 is TGTGCCAGCAGCTCAGAAATGGCCTACGAGCAGTACTTC.

This chain joins TRBV20-1 and TRBJ1-1, with no clear D. Germline assignment: CDR1 DFQATT and CDR2 SNEGSKA (reference sequence). The CDR3 spans 12 residues. The V gene lost 3 bases and the J gene lost 6 bases, with 11 bases spanning the gap. The CDR3: CSASRWEAEAFF. The CDR3 DNA reads as TGCAGTGCTAGTCGGTGGGAAGCTGAAGCTTTCTTT.

The chain joins TRBV30 to TRBJ1-3, with D unclear. Germline loops: CDR1 GTSNPN, CDR2 SVGIG (reference sequence). V was pared by 2 bases and J by 2 bases, with 7 bases between. The CDR3 is 13 residues long. This chain's CDR3 is CAWSSAPGNTIYF. The CDR3 DNA is TGTGCCTGGAGTAGTGCCCCTGGAAACACCATATATTTT.

The V call is TRBV5-4, the J call TRBJ2-6; D gene uncertain. V lost 4 bases to trimming and J lost 3 bases, with 11 bases between them. Looked up from germline, CDR1 is SGHNT and CDR2 is YYREEE (reference sequence). The CDR3 covers 15 residues. This CDR3 reads CASSPERFGANVLTF. The CDR3 nucleotides are TGTGCCAGCAGCCCGGAACGGTTTGGGGCCAACGTCCTGACTTTC.

This chain links TRBV3-1 (or the pseudogene TRBV3-2) with TRBJ2-3, with 10 bases aligning to TRBD1. V shed 5 bases, J shed 7 bases, and the junction held 6 bases outside the gene matches. The CDR3 runs to 14 residues. Germline V gene data show CDR1 as LGHDT and CDR2 as YNNKEL (reference sequence). This chain's CDR3 is CASSFDRGLNTQYF. CDR3 coding DNA: TGTGCCAGCAGCTTCGACAGGGGGCTAAATACGCAGTATTTT.